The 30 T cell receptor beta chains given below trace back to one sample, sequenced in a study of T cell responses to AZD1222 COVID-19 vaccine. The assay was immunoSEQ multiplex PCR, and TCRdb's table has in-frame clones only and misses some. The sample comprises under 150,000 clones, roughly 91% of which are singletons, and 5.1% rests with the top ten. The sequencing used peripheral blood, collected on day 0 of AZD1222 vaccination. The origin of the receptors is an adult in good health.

CDR3 nucleotides: TGTGCCAGCTCACCATACGTGGTTTCCTACGAGCAGTACTTC. It is translated as CASSPYVVSYEQYF. V and J are TRBV18 and TRBJ2-7; D uncertain. Trimming took 2 bases from V and 1 from J, leaving 9 bases between them. CDR3 size: 14 residues. The V gene's germline CDR1 is KGHSH and CDR2 LQKENI.

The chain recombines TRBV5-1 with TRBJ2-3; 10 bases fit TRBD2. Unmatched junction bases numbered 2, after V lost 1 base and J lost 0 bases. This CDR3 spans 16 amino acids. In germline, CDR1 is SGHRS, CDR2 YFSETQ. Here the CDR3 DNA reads TGCGCCAGCAGCTTGCCGACTAGCGGGAGCACAGATACGCAGTATTTT. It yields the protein CASSLPTSGSTDTQYF.

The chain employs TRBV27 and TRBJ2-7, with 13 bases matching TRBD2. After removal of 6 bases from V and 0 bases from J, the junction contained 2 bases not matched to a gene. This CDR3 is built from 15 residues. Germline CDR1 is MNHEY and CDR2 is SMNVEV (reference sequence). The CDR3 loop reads CASSRLAGGSYEQYF. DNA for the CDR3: TGTGCCAGCAGCCGACTAGCGGGGGGCTCCTACGAGCAGTACTTC.

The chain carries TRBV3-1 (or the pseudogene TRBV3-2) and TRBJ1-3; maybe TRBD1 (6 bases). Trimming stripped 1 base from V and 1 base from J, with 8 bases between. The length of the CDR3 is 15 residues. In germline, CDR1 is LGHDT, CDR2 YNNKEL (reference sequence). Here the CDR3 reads CASSQVGASGNTIYF. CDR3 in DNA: TGTGCCAGCAGCCAAGTGGGGGCGTCTGGAAACACCATATATTTT.

CDR3 nucleotides: TGTGCCAGCAGTTTGGCAGGGAGTCACACTGAAGCTTTCTTT. Protein sequence: CASSLAGSHTEAFF. V is TRBV28 and J is TRBJ1-1, with D maybe TRBD1 (5 bases). The CDR3 extends over 14 amino acids. The germline gives CDR1 MDHEN, CDR2 SYDVKM. With 3 bases removed from V and 3 bases from J, the gap between germline ends came to 11 bases.

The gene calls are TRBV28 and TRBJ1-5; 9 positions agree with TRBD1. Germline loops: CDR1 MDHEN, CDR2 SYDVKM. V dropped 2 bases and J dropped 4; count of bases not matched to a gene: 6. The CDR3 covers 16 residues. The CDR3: CASSLTQGARNQPQHF. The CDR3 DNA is TGTGCCAGCAGTTTAACACAGGGGGCTCGGAATCAGCCCCAGCATTTT.

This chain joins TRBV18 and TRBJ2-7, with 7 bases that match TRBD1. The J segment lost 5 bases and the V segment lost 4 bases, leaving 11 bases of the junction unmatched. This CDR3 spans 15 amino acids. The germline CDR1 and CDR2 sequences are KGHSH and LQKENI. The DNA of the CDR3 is TGTGCCAGCTCACAAAACAGGGGCGAGAGTAACGAGCAGTACTTC. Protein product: CASSQNRGESNEQYF.

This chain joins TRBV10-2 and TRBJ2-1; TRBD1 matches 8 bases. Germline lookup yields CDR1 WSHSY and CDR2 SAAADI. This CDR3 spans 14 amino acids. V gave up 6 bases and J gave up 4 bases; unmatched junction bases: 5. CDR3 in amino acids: CASSPGGYYNEQFF. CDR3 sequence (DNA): TGCGCCAGCAGCCCAGGGGGCTATTACAATGAGCAGTTCTTC.

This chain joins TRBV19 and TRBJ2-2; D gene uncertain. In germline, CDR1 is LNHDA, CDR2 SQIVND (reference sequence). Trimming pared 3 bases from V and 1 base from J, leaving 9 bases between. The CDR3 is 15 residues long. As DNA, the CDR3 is TGTGCCAGTAGTATCAACGTTCGGAACACCGGGGAGCTGTTTTTT. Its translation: CASSINVRNTGELFF.

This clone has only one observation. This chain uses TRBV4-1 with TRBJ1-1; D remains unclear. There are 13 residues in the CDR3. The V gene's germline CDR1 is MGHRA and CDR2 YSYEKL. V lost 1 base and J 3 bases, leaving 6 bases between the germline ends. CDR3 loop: CASSQALYTEAFF. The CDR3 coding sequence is TGCGCCAGCAGCCAAGCACTCTACACTGAAGCTTTCTTT.

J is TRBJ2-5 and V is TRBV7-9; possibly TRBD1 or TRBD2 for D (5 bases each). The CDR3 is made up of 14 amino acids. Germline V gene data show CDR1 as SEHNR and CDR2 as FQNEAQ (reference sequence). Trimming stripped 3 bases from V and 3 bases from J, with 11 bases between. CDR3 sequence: CASSLAGREETQYF. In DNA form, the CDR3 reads TGTGCCAGCAGCTTGGCAGGGAGAGAAGAGACCCAGTACTTC.

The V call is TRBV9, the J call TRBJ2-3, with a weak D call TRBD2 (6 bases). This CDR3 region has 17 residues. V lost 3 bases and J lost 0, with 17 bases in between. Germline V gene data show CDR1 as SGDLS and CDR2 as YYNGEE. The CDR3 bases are TGTGCCAGCAGCGCACCCAATAGACTAGGGAGCACAGATACGCAGTATTTT. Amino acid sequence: CASSAPNRLGSTDTQYF.

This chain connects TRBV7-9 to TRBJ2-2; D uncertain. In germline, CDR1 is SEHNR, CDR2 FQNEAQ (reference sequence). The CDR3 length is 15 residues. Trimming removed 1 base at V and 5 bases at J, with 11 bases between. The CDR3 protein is CASSLVELWTGELFF. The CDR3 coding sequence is TGTGCCAGCAGCTTAGTTGAGTTGTGGACCGGGGAGCTGTTTTTT.

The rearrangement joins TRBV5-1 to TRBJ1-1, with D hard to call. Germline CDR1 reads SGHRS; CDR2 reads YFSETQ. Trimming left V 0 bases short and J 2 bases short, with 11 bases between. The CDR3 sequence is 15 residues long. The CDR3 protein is CASSLGSGVNTEAFF. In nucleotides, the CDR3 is TGCGCCAGCAGCTTGGGTTCTGGGGTTAACACTGAAGCTTTCTTT.

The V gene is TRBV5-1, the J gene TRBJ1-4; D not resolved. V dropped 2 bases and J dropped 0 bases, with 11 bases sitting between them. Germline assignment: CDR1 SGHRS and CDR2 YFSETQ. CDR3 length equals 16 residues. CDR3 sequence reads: CASSFNSLPTNEKLFF. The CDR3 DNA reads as TGCGCCAGCAGCTTTAATTCTCTCCCAACTAATGAAAAACTGTTTTTT.

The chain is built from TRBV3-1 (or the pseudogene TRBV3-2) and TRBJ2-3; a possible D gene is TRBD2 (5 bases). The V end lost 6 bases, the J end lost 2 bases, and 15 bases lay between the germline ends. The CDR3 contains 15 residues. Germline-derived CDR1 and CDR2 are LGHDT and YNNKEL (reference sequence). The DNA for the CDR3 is TGTGCCAGCAGAGGCGACTACAGAAACACAGATACGCAGTATTTT. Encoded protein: CASRGDYRNTDTQYF.

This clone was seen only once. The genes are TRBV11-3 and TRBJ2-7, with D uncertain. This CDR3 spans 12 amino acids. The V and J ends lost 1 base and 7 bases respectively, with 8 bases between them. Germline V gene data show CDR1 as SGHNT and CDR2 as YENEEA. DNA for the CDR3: TGTGCCAGCAGCTTAGGCTCAAAAGAGCAGTACTTC. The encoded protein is CASSLGSKEQYF.

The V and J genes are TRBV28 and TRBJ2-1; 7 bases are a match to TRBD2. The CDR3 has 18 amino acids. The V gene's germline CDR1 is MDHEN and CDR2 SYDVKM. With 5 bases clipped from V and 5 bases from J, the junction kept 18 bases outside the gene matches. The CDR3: CASSPYMGRREQDNEQFF. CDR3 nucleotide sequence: TGTGCCAGCAGTCCTTATATGGGACGGCGGGAGCAAGACAATGAGCAGTTCTTC.

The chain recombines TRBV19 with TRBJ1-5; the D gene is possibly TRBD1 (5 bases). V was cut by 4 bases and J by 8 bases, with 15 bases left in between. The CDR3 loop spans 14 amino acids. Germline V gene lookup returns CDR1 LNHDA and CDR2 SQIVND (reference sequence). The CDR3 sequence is CASSTGTGVKPQHF. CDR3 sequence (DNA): TGTGCCAGTAGTACTGGGACGGGGGTTAAGCCCCAGCATTTT.

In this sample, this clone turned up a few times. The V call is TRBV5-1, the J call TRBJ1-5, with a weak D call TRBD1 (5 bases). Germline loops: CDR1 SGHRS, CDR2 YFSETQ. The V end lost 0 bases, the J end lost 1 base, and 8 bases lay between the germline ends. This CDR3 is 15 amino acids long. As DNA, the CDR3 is TGCGCCAGCAGCTTGGCCCCAGGGAGCAATCAGCCCCAGCATTTT. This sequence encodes CASSLAPGSNQPQHF.

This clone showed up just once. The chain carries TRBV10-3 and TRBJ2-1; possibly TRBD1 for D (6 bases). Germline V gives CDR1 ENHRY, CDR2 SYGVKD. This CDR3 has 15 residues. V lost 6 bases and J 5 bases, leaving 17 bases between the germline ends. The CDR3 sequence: CAIRKRGIAHNEQFF. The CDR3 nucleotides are TGTGCCATCAGGAAAAGGGGGATTGCCCACAATGAGCAGTTCTTC.

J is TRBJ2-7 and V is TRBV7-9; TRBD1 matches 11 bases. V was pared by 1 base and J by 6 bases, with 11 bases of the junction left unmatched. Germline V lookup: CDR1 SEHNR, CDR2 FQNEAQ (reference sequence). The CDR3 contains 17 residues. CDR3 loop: CASSLVIPGQGDCEQYF. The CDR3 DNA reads TGTGCCAGCAGCTTAGTAATCCCGGGACAGGGGGACTGCGAGCAGTACTTC.

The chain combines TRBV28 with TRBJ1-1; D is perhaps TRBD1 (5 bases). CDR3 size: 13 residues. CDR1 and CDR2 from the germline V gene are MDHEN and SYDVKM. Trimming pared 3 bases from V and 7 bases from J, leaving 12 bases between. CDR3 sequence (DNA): TGTGCCAGCAGTTTGCCGCCAGGGATTGAAGCTTTCTTT. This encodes CASSLPPGIEAFF.

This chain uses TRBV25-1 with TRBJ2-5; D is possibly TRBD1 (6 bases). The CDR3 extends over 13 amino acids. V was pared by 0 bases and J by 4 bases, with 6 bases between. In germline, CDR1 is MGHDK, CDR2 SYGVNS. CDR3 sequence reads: CASSEYRGETQYF. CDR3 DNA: TGTGCCAGCAGTGAATACAGGGGAGAGACCCAGTACTTC.

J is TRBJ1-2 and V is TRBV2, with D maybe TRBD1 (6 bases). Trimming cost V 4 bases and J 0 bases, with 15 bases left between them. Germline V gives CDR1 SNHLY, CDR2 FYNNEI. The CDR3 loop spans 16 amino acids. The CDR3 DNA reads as TGTGCCAGCAGTGTAAACAGGGCGAGTTCTAACTATGGCTACACCTTC. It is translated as CASSVNRASSNYGYTF.

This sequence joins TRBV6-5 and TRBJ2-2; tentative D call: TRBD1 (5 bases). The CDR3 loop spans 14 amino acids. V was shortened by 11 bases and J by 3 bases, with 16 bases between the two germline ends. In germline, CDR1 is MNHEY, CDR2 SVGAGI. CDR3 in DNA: TGTGCCGGAGCATTGGGGCAAGACACCGGGGAGCTGTTTTTT. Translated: CAGALGQDTGELFF.

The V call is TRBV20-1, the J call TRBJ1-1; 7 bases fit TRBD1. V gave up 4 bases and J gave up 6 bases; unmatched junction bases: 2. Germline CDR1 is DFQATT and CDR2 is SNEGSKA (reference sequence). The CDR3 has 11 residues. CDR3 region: CSANTGAEAFF. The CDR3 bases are TGCAGTGCTAATACAGGGGCTGAAGCTTTCTTT.

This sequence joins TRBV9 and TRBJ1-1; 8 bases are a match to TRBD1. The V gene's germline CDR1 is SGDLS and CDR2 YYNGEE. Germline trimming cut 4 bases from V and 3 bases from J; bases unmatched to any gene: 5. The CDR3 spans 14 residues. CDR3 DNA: TGTGCCAGCAGCCCACAGGACAGGGACACTGAAGCTTTCTTT. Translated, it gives CASSPQDRDTEAFF.

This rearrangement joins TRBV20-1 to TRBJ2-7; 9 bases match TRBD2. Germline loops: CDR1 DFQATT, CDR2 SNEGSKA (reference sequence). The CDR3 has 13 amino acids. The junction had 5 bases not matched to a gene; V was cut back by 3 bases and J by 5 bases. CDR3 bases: TGCAGTGCTAGTCGAGCGGGAGGCAACGAGCAGTACTTC. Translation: CSASRAGGNEQYF.

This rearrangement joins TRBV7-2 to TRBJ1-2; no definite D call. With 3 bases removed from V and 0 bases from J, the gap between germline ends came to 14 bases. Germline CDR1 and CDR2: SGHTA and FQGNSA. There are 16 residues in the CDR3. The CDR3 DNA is TGTGCCAGCAGCTTGGGGTCTCCCCGGGCTAACTATGGCTACACCTTC. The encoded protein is CASSLGSPRANYGYTF.